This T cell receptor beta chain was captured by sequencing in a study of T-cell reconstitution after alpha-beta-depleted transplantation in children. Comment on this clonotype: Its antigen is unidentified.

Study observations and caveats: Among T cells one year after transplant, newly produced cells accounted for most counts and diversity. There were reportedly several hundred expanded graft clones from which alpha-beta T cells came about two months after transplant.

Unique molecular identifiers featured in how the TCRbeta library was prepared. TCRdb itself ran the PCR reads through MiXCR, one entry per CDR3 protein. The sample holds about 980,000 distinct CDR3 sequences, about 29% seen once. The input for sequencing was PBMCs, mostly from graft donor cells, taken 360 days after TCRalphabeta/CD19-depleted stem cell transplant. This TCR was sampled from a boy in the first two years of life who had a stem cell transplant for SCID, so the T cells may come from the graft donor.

DNA for the CDR3: TGTGCCAGCAGCTTAGTTGTCGGGTGGGGGGCCAGAGACCTCCACTTT. Its translation: CASSLVVGWGARDLHF. The V and J genes are TRBV7-2 and TRBJ1-6, with D possibly matching TRBD1 (6 bases). The CDR3 length is 16 residues. The germline gives CDR1 SGHTA, CDR2 FQGNSA. V lost 1 base, J lost 15 bases, and 22 bases lay in between. Complete variable domain (other parts from reference TRBV7-2 and TRBJ1-6): GAGVSQSPSNKVTEKGKDVELRCDPISGHTALYWYRQSLGQGLEFLIYFQGNSAPDKSGLPSDRFSAERTGGSVSTLTIQRTQQEDSAVYLCASSLVVGWGARDLHFGNGTRLTVT.